Following are 17 T cell receptor beta chains from one sample sequenced in a study of blood T cell repertoires in COVID-19. Sequencing was performed with immunoSEQ multiplex PCR; in TCRdb, only in-frame clones are kept and a portion is missing. The sample carries over 150,000 clones, 75% to 80% recorded once. Sequencing was performed on peripheral blood. The receptors were sampled from a woman aged 70-85 years with acute or convalescent COVID-19.

The rearrangement links TRBV2 to TRBJ2-5, with D perhaps matching TRBD2 (5 bases). The CDR3 sequence is 14 residues long. Between the trimmed V and J ends, which lost 5 bases and 5 bases, there was a span of 15 bases. Germline loops: CDR1 SNHLY, CDR2 FYNNEI. In DNA, the CDR3 is TGTGCCAGCAGTCTAGTGGGAGTCGGTGAGACCCAGTACTTC. This gives the protein CASSLVGVGETQYF.

This clone was seen a handful of times. The V call is TRBV18, the J call TRBJ2-3, with 16 bases aligning to TRBD2. The V gene end was trimmed by 3 bases and the J gene end by 0 bases; junction bases not matched to a gene: 3. In germline, CDR1 is KGHSH, CDR2 LQKENI. The CDR3 is 18 amino acids. The chain's CDR3 is CASSPGTSGRASTDTQYF. CDR3 bases: TGTGCCAGCTCACCTGGGACTAGCGGGAGGGCTAGCACAGATACGCAGTATTTT.

The chain uses TRBV27 and TRBJ2-2, with D possibly TRBD2 on 5 matching bases. Trimming removed 3 bases from V and 6 bases from J, with 23 bases in between. The CDR3 length is 18 residues. Looked up from germline, CDR1 is MNHEY and CDR2 is SMNVEV (reference sequence). The CDR3 here is CASSFSSLNWVDSGELFF. CDR3 DNA: TGTGCCAGCAGTTTTAGCTCCCTTAACTGGGTGGACTCCGGGGAGCTGTTTTTT.

V and J are TRBV14 and TRBJ1-6; 8 bases fit TRBD1. Germline V CDR1 and CDR2: SGHDN, FVKESK. The CDR3 sequence is 16 residues long. V lost 2 bases, J lost 9 bases, and 9 bases stayed unmatched. CDR3 region: CASSQLTGEIGSPLHF. In nucleotides, the CDR3 is TGTGCCAGCAGCCAATTGACAGGGGAAATCGGTTCACCCCTCCACTTT.

The chain uses TRBV19 and TRBJ1-5; 8 bases map to TRBD1. CDR1 LNHDA and CDR2 SQIVND come from the germline V gene (reference sequence). Trimming took 6 bases from V and 5 from J; bases not matched to a gene: 9. The CDR3 spans 15 residues. The CDR3 DNA follows: TGTGCCAGTAGCCAAGGACAGGGCGGTGATCAGCCCCAGCATTTT. Encoded protein: CASSQGQGGDQPQHF.

This clone was seen more than once but under ten times. The J gene is TRBJ2-1, the V gene TRBV7-2, with D uncertain. V was clipped by 6 bases and J by 12 bases, with 27 bases between them. Germline CDR1 and CDR2: SGHTA and FQGNSA. The CDR3 loop spans 16 amino acids. CDR3 amino acids: CASSSSPLARSSGQFF. In DNA form, the CDR3 reads TGTGCCAGCAGTTCCTCCCCGTTAGCAAGGTCGAGTGGGCAGTTCTTC.

This chain links TRBV3-1 (or the pseudogene TRBV3-2) with TRBJ2-5; tentative D call: TRBD1 (5 bases). The CDR3 has 14 amino acids. With 4 bases removed from V and 5 bases from J, the gap between germline ends came to 14 bases. Germline-derived CDR1 and CDR2 are LGHDT and YNNKEL (reference sequence). CDR3 in DNA: TGTGCCAGCAGCCGGCGCCAGGGTCTGGAGACCCAGTACTTC. The encoded protein is CASSRRQGLETQYF.

The chain uses TRBV12-3 or TRBV12-4 and TRBJ1-2; D not resolved. The V end was cut by 4 bases, the J end by 4 bases, with 10 bases between. The CDR3 length is 13 residues. The CDR3 region has the DNA TGTGCCAGCAGTTACGGGCGGGGCTATGGCTACACCTTC. Amino acid sequence: CASSYGRGYGYTF.

This sequence joins TRBV12-5 and TRBJ1-3, with TRBD1 matching 7 bases. V lost 6 bases, J lost 7 bases, and 15 bases stayed unmatched. Germline loops: CDR1 LGHNT, CDR2 FRNRAP. The CDR3 loop spans 16 amino acids. This chain's CDR3 is CASGLDLSTGRNTIYF. The CDR3 region has the DNA TGTGCTAGTGGATTAGACCTCTCGACAGGGCGGAACACCATATATTTT.

The chain is built from TRBV3-1 (or the pseudogene TRBV3-2) and TRBJ1-2; D is possibly TRBD1 (5 bases). CDR3 length: 15 residues. Germline loops: CDR1 LGHDT, CDR2 YNNKEL (reference sequence). The V end lost 3 bases, the J end lost 1 base, and 12 bases lay between the germline ends. The CDR3 spells CASSQSGAVNYGYTF. The CDR3 region has the DNA TGTGCCAGCAGCCAGTCTGGGGCTGTTAACTATGGCTACACCTTC.

The chain employs TRBV3-1 (or the pseudogene TRBV3-2) and TRBJ2-1, with 11 bases aligning to TRBD2. CDR3 length: 16 amino acids. Germline V gives CDR1 LGHDT, CDR2 YNNKEL (reference sequence). The J segment lost 2 bases and the V segment lost 4 bases, leaving 4 bases of the junction unmatched. This chain's CDR3 is CASSRGLAGPYNEQFF. The CDR3 nucleotides are TGTGCCAGCAGCCGCGGACTAGCGGGCCCCTACAATGAGCAGTTCTTC.

The chain uses TRBV5-6 and TRBJ1-2, with D maybe TRBD1 (5 bases). The V gene's germline CDR1 is SGHDT and CDR2 YYEEEE. Between the trimmed V and J ends, which lost 1 base and 12 bases, there was a span of 13 bases. This CDR3 spans 12 amino acids. The CDR3 nucleotides are TGTGCCAGCAGCTTGAACCGCAGGGCAGACACCTTC. This encodes CASSLNRRADTF. Combining the CDR3 with reference TRBV5-6 and TRBJ1-2 gives the whole variable domain DAGVTQSPTHLIKTRGQQVTLRCSPKSGHDTVSWYQQALGQGPQFIFQYYEEEERQRGNFPDRFSGHQFPNYSSELNVNALLLGDSALYLCASSLNRRADTFGSGTRLTVV.

This clone showed up just once. The chain combines TRBV6-6 with TRBJ1-1; D is ambiguous. The CDR3 consists of 11 residues. The germline V gene encodes CDR1 MNHNY and CDR2 SVGAGI (reference sequence). V was trimmed by 2 bases and J by 8 bases, leaving 6 bases between them. The CDR3 region has the DNA TGTGCCAGCAGTTACACTACCGAAGCTTTCTTT. Amino acid sequence: CASSYTTEAFF.

V gene TRBV9 combines with J gene TRBJ2-2, with 10 positions matching TRBD2. Germline CDR1 SGDLS, CDR2 YYNGEE. The length of the CDR3 is 15 residues. The junction had 5 bases not matched to a gene; V was cut back by 2 bases and J by 7 bases. Here the CDR3 reads CASSVEREGVGELFF. The CDR3 nucleotides are TGTGCCAGCAGCGTCGAGCGGGAGGGCGTCGGGGAGCTGTTTTTT.

This clone was picked up a small number of times. The J gene is TRBJ2-1, the V gene TRBV7-9, with 12 bases identical to TRBD2. The germline CDR1 and CDR2 sequences are SEHNR and FQNEAQ (reference sequence). There are 19 residues in the CDR3. J gave up 0 bases and V 1 base, and 7 bases lay outside the gene matches. CDR3 region: CASSLDLAGGPSSYNEQFF. CDR3 bases: TGTGCCAGCAGCTTAGATCTAGCGGGAGGGCCGAGCTCCTACAATGAGCAGTTCTTC.

This chain connects TRBV2 to TRBJ1-5, with TRBD1 matching over 12 bases. Germline values: CDR1 SNHLY, CDR2 FYNNEI. The CDR3 has 15 amino acids. The V and J ends lost 6 bases and 7 bases, in that order; junction bases with no gene match: 7. CDR3 DNA: TGTGCCAGCAGCGGGACAGGGGGCGGTCAGCAGCCCCAGCATTTT. Protein: CASSGTGGGQQPQHF.

The chain couples TRBV19 to TRBJ2-1, with 9 bases that match TRBD2. V was clipped by 4 bases and J by 5 bases; unmatched bases: 9. Germline V gene data show CDR1 as LNHDA and CDR2 as SQIVND (reference sequence). The CDR3 spans 16 residues. The CDR3 DNA follows: TGTGCCAGTAGTACGAGGGGACTAGCTTACGACAATGAGCAGTTCTTC. Its protein product is CASSTRGLAYDNEQFF. Complete variable domain (other parts from reference TRBV19 and TRBJ2-1): DGGITQSPKYLFRKEGQNVTLSCEQNLNHDAMYWYRQDPGQGLRLIYYSQIVNDFQKGDIAEGYSVSREKKESFPLTVTSAQKNPTAFYLCASSTRGLAYDNEQFFGPGTRLTVL.